The 29 T cell receptor beta chains listed next were all sequenced from one sample in a study of regulatory T cells in long-lasting Graves disease. The sample's time point: newly diagnosed GD, antithyroid drugs for less than 3 months. The authors made the TCR library using RNA they extracted from PBMCs. iRepertoire HTBI primers and Arm-PCR of CDR3 regions built TCR beta libraries. TCRdb used MiXCR to reprocess the multiplex PCR reads, holding one entry per CDR3 protein. In the table there are some 600,000 distinct CDR3 sequences, 15% to 20% of which are singletons. The same sample was also studied in work on T cells in Graves' hyperthyroidism and ophthalmopathy.

Sequences were derived from peripheral blood mononuclear cells (PBMCs), sampled at new diagnosis, from a patient treated with antithyroid drugs. The receptors here all came from a man between 18 and 29 years old with Graves disease.

There are many counts of this clonotype. The V gene is TRBV12-3 or TRBV12-4, the J gene TRBJ2-2; D not resolved. This CDR3 has 12 residues. Trimming took off 6 bases at V and 5 bases at J, with 7 bases between the two ends. The CDR3 DNA sequence: TGTGCCAGCAGAGTTCTGACCGGGGAGCTGTTTTTT. It yields the protein CASRVLTGELFF.

In this sample, this clonotype turned up many times. This chain links TRBV28 with TRBJ1-5; perhaps TRBD1 as D (5 bases). This CDR3 contains 15 residues. Germline CDR1 is MDHEN and CDR2 is SYDVKM. V lost 6 bases and J 3 bases, leaving 15 bases between the germline ends. CDR3 in DNA: TGTGCCAGCAGAAAAATACAGGAGTCCAATCAGCCCCAGCATTTT. Its protein is CASRKIQESNQPQHF. The whole variable domain, remainder taken from reference TRBV28 and TRBJ1-5, is DVKVTQSSRYLVKRTGEKVFLECVQDMDHENMFWYRQDPGLGLRLIYFSYDVKMKEKGDIPEGYSVSREKKERFSLILESASTNQTSMYLCASRKIQESNQPQHFGDGTRLSIL.

This clonotype has at least ten counts. V and J are TRBV11-2 and TRBJ1-5; D not resolved. CDR1 SGHAT and CDR2 FQNNGV come from the germline V gene. This CDR3 is 14 amino acids long. Trimming removed 1 base from V and 7 bases from J, with 11 bases in between. CDR3 sequence (DNA): TGTGCCAGCAGCTTAGTTGGGGTCGGCCAGCCCCAGCATTTT. Protein: CASSLVGVGQPQHF.

This clonotype was recorded a few times. This chain connects TRBV6-1 to TRBJ2-3; D call uncertain. Germline V gene lookup returns CDR1 MNHNS and CDR2 SASEGT. Between the trimmed V and J ends, which lost 6 bases and 6 bases, there was a span of 19 bases. The CDR3 consists of 15 residues. This chain's CDR3 is CASRITSSHGDTQYF. For the CDR3, the DNA is TGTGCCAGCAGGATTACATCCTCCCACGGGGATACGCAGTATTTT.

The chain couples TRBV5-4 to TRBJ2-1; TRBD2 aligns across 10 bases. The ends lost 5 bases at V and 1 base at J; junction bases unmatched: 6. CDR3 length: 16 amino acids. Germline V gene data show CDR1 as SGHNT and CDR2 as YYREEE (reference sequence). CDR3 DNA: TGTGCCAGCAGAGGGGGGGGACTAGCGTCCTACAATGAGCAGTTCTTC. Protein sequence: CASRGGGLASYNEQFF.

A few counts support this clonotype. The CDR3, as DNA: TGTGCCAGCAGTAGGACTAGCGGGAGAGCCCCGGCTACGCAGTATTTT. This gives the protein CASSRTSGRAPATQYF. The chain uses TRBV28 and TRBJ2-3; 13 bases match TRBD2. J lost 8 bases, V lost 5 bases, and 10 bases had no gene match. There are 16 residues in the CDR3. CDR1 and CDR2 from the germline V gene are MDHEN and SYDVKM.

This clonotype was observed at least ten times. V is TRBV3-1 and J is TRBJ2-7; D is uncertain. V lost 3 bases, J lost 5 bases, and 20 bases lay in between. The CDR3 contains 16 residues. CDR1 is LGHDT and CDR2 is YNNKEL in the germline V gene (reference sequence). CDR3 sequence reads: CASSHDKGRFGDEQYF. The CDR3, as DNA: TGTGCCAGCAGCCACGACAAAGGACGGTTCGGAGACGAGCAGTACTTC.

This clonotype appeared a few times. It is unclear where the CDR3 begins or ends on the DNA, so no DNA is shown, and the CDR3 is as TCRdb lists it. The rearrangement links TRBV6-1 to TRBJ1-2. The CDR3 sequence runs 12 residues, both termini included. Looked up from germline, CDR1 is MNHNS and CDR2 is SASEGT. The CDR3 sequence: CASSTSSAGYTF.

DNA of the CDR3: TGTGCCAGCACCCGACACGAACCCTCTGGGGCCAACGTCCTGACTTTC. Translation: CASTRHEPSGANVLTF. The rearrangement uses TRBV7-2 and TRBJ2-6; unclear D gene. CDR3 length equals 16 residues. Germline CDR1 is SGHTA and CDR2 is FQGNSA. The V end was cut by 7 bases, the J end by 0 bases, with 13 bases between. Using reference TRBV7-2 and TRBJ2-6 for the parts outside the CDR3, the full variable domain is GAGVSQSPSNKVTEKGKDVELRCDPISGHTALYWYRQSLGQGLEFLIYFQGNSAPDKSGLPSDRFSAERTGGSVSTLTIQRTQQEDSAVYLCASTRHEPSGANVLTFGAGSRLTVL.

This clonotype was observed many times. This chain joins TRBV10-1 and TRBJ1-1, with D maybe TRBD1 (5 bases). The CDR3 consists of 15 residues. V lost 0 bases, J lost 7 bases, and 15 bases lay in between. Per germline, CDR1 WNHNN and CDR2 SYGVQD (reference sequence). CDR3 DNA: TGCGCCAGCAGTGAGTCGGGACCTACGAGGGTTGAAGCTTTCTTT. This sequence encodes CASSESGPTRVEAFF.

This chain links TRBV3-1 with TRBJ1-2, with D possibly being TRBD1 (6 bases). Trimming took off 1 base at V and 0 bases at J, with 18 bases between the two ends. This CDR3 spans 18 amino acids. The V gene's germline CDR1 is LGHDT and CDR2 YNNKEL (reference sequence). The CDR3: CASSQGGGSRSPNYGYTF. DNA of the CDR3: TGTGCCAGCAGCCAAGGGGGGGGCAGCCGGTCCCCTAACTATGGCTACACCTTC.

The CDR3 DNA sequence: TGTGCCAGCAGCCCAAGAGGGGGAGATGGAAACACCATATATTTT. It yields the protein CASSPRGGDGNTIYF. The rearrangement uses TRBV13 and TRBJ1-3; perhaps TRBD1 as D (6 bases). This CDR3 has 15 residues. Trimming left V 5 bases short and J 3 bases short, with 14 bases between. Germline CDR1 is PRHDT and CDR2 is FYEKMQ (reference sequence).

This clonotype was counted a few times. V gene TRBV9 combines with J gene TRBJ2-7; D unclear. Germline CDR1 SGDLS, CDR2 YYNGEE. V lost 5 bases, J lost 5 bases, and 8 bases lay in between. The CDR3 extends over 11 amino acids. The CDR3 DNA follows: TGTGCCAGCAGGGAGACGCACGAGCAGTACTTC. Encoded protein: CASRETHEQYF.

Only a few counts were recorded for this clonotype. The V and J genes are TRBV5-1 and TRBJ2-5; D not resolved. Trimming cost V 4 bases and J 2 bases, with 12 bases left between them. The CDR3 extends over 14 amino acids. CDR1 and CDR2 from the germline V gene are SGHRS and YFSETQ. DNA for the CDR3: TGCGCCAGCAGCCCCCGCCGGCAGCAAGAGACCCAGTACTTC. This sequence encodes CASSPRRQQETQYF.

This clonotype has a count of ten or more. The V gene is TRBV20-1, the J gene TRBJ2-7, with 8 bases identical to TRBD1. This CDR3 has 13 residues. J lost 2 bases, V lost 6 bases, and 6 bases had no gene match. CDR1 and CDR2 (germline): DFQATT, SNEGSKA (reference sequence). CDR3 in amino acids: CSAPLDRAYEQYF. The CDR3 DNA reads as TGCAGTGCCCCCCTGGACAGGGCCTACGAGCAGTACTTC.

The chain employs TRBV30 and TRBJ1-2; 10 nucleotides line up with TRBD1. The V segment lost 4 bases and the J segment 5 bases; nucleotides outside the gene matches: 4. Germline CDR1 reads GTSNPN; CDR2 reads SVGIG (reference sequence). There are 13 residues in the CDR3. The CDR3: CAWIGTGEYGYTF. CDR3 nucleotides: TGTGCCTGGATAGGGACAGGGGAGTATGGCTACACCTTC.

The chain joins TRBV7-9 to TRBJ2-3; TRBD1 might be the D (5 bases). The V gene's germline CDR1 is SEHNR and CDR2 FQNEAQ (reference sequence). Trimming cost V 5 bases and J 2 bases, with 20 bases left between them. The CDR3 length is 17 residues. The CDR3 sequence: CASSRTLETENTDTQYF. The CDR3 DNA reads as TGTGCCAGCAGCCGCACCCTCGAGACAGAGAACACAGATACGCAGTATTTT.

This clonotype was picked up a small number of times. This chain connects TRBV20-1 to TRBJ2-3, with a tentative D call TRBD1 (5 bases). The V gene's germline CDR1 is DFQATT and CDR2 SNEGSKA (reference sequence). Trimming took 5 bases from V and 0 from J, leaving 12 bases between them. The CDR3 is 14 residues long. CDR3 protein: CSAFDRSSTDTQYF. The CDR3 DNA reads as TGCAGTGCTTTTGACAGATCTAGCACAGATACGCAGTATTTT.

This clonotype was observed a few times. J is TRBJ1-1 and V is TRBV27; no definite D call. Germline V lookup: CDR1 MNHEY, CDR2 SMNVEV (reference sequence). The CDR3 has 15 residues. V was cut by 0 bases and J by 0 bases, with 8 bases left in between. The CDR3 here is CASSLSPNLNTEAFF. The CDR3 coding sequence is TGTGCCAGCAGTTTATCCCCTAATTTGAACACTGAAGCTTTCTTT.

This clonotype was seen many times. J is TRBJ1-2 and V is TRBV15; possible D gene TRBD1, 5 bases. V was shortened by 3 bases and J by 4 bases, with 18 bases between the two germline ends. Germline lookup yields CDR1 LNHNV and CDR2 YYDKDF (reference sequence). CDR3 length: 16 residues. In DNA, the CDR3 is TGTGCCACCAGCAGCCTGGGCAGCGGAAGGGGCTATGGCTACACCTTC. This translates into CATSSLGSGRGYGYTF. Full variable domain (rest looked up from reference TRBV15 and TRBJ1-2): DAMVIQNPRYQVTQFGKPVTLSCSQTLNHNVMYWYQQKSSQAPKLLFHYYDKDFNNEADTPDNFQSRRPNTSFCFLDIRSPGLGDTAMYLCATSSLGSGRGYGYTFGSGTRLTVV.

Note on this clonotype: This sequence is one base from a far larger clone and is likely a read error. The V gene is TRBV30, the J gene TRBJ2-7; D not resolved. Germline loops: CDR1 GTSNPN, CDR2 SVGIG (reference sequence). This CDR3 spans 11 amino acids. V was cut by 5 bases and J by 7 bases, with 12 bases left in between. CDR3 sequence reads: CAWERTLEQYF. CDR3 in DNA: TGTGCCTGGGAACGGACCCTTGAGCAGTACTTC.

The chain is built from TRBV20-1 and TRBJ2-7; the D gene is possibly TRBD1 (5 bases). This CDR3 comprises 12 residues. Germline CDR1 is DFQATT and CDR2 is SNEGSKA (reference sequence). CDR3 region: CSATMTVYEQYF. The CDR3 DNA reads as TGCAGCGCAACGATGACAGTCTACGAGCAGTACTTC.

In this sample, this clonotype turned up a few times. V and J are TRBV7-9 and TRBJ1-1; D is perhaps TRBD1 (5 bases). This CDR3 comprises 14 residues. Looked up from germline, CDR1 is SEHNR and CDR2 is FQNEAQ (reference sequence). The V gene lost 8 bases and the J gene lost 4 bases, with 17 bases spanning the gap. The CDR3 region has the DNA TGTGCCAGCGACCGTTGGGGCGAGGGCACTGAAGCTTTCTTT. Amino acids: CASDRWGEGTEAFF.

V and J are TRBV12-3 or TRBV12-4 and TRBJ1-1, with 7 bases lining up with TRBD1. V was clipped by 7 bases and J by 4 bases; unmatched bases: 6. The CDR3 runs 13 residues. The CDR3 here is CASTLSGGTEAFF. The DNA for the CDR3 is TGTGCCAGCACCTTGTCAGGGGGCACTGAAGCTTTCTTT.

At least ten counts were recorded for this clonotype. The chain couples TRBV20-1 to TRBJ2-3; the match to TRBD1 covers 7 bases. The CDR3 length is 13 residues. V shed 4 bases and J 2 bases; nucleotides not matched to a gene: 3. Germline V lookup: CDR1 DFQATT, CDR2 SNEGSKA (reference sequence). CDR3 amino acids: CSATQGDTDTQYF. The CDR3 nucleotides are TGCAGTGCTACCCAGGGGGACACAGATACGCAGTATTTT.

This clonotype was seen only a few times. The chain is built from TRBV20-1 and TRBJ2-5; 7 bases fit TRBD2. The V segment lost 6 bases and the J segment 4 bases; nucleotides outside the gene matches: 20. The CDR3 covers 17 residues. Germline V gene data show CDR1 as DFQATT and CDR2 as SNEGSKA (reference sequence). The CDR3 bases are TGCAGTGCCCGGGGGGTAGCCGGGAGCGATTCTGGAGAGACCCAGTACTTC. As protein: CSARGVAGSDSGETQYF.

This clonotype came up once. A much larger clone sits a single nucleotide away, making a read error possible. The chain couples TRBV30 to TRBJ1-1; 7 nucleotides line up with TRBD1. The CDR3 runs 12 residues. V was pared by 7 bases and J by 4 bases, with 6 bases of the junction left unmatched. CDR1 and CDR2 (germline): GTSNPN, SVGIG (reference sequence). The DNA for the CDR3 is TGTGCCTTACAGGGGCGGAGCACTGAAGCTTTCTTT. Protein sequence: CALQGRSTEAFF.

This clonotype showed up many times. This sequence joins TRBV27 and TRBJ1-2; D remains ambiguous. Trimming pared 5 bases from V and 0 bases from J, leaving 10 bases between. Germline CDR1 is MNHEY and CDR2 is SMNVEV (reference sequence). This CDR3 region has 14 residues. CDR3 sequence: CASSRSWANYGYTF. CDR3 bases: TGTGCCAGCAGTCGGAGTTGGGCTAACTATGGCTACACCTTC.

The genes are TRBV13 and TRBJ2-1; 8 bases are a match to TRBD2. Germline CDR1 reads PRHDT; CDR2 reads FYEKMQ (reference sequence). The J segment lost 5 bases and the V segment lost 6 bases, leaving 15 bases of the junction unmatched. The CDR3 consists of 17 residues. In DNA, the CDR3 is TGTGCCAGCAGTCCCCGTCATAGCGGGAAAGTTAACAATGAGCAGTTCTTC. Translating gives CASSPRHSGKVNNEQFF.